These 2 T cell receptor beta chains share one sample of origin, sequenced in a study of blood T cell repertoires in COVID-19. Only in-frame clones appear in the TCRdb table, and some are missing; sequencing was by immunoSEQ multiplex PCR. Of roughly 85,000 clones listed, roughly 85% are singletons. Sequenced: peripheral blood. The source is a man in his forties or fifties with active or convalescent COVID-19.

The V gene is TRBV16, the J gene TRBJ1-2; a possible D gene is TRBD1 (6 bases). The V gene's germline CDR1 is KGHSY and CDR2 FQNENV. CDR3 length: 14 amino acids. Trimming stripped 2 bases from V and 10 bases from J, with 17 bases between. The CDR3 sequence is CASSQGVQGIAYTF. CDR3 coding DNA: TGTGCCAGCAGCCAAGGAGTACAGGGTATCGCCTACACCTTC.

This clone has only one observation. The V and J genes are TRBV28 and TRBJ2-5, with 10 bases aligning to TRBD1. The CDR3 covers 16 residues. CDR1 is MDHEN and CDR2 is SYDVKM in the germline V gene. Trimming at V came to 6 bases and at J to 1 base, leaving 8 bases not matched to a gene. The DNA of the CDR3 is TGTGCCAGCAGCAAAGACGACAGGGGGCTCCAAGAGACCCAGTACTTC. It translates to CASSKDDRGLQETQYF.